These 14 T cell receptor beta chains came from one sample sequenced in a study of shared clonotypes between healthy human individuals. Clones were read by immunoSEQ multiplex PCR, and TCRdb kept only the in-frame ones, dropping some. Of approximately 980,000 clones listed, over 60% were seen once; the top ten hold around 1.4%. The sequenced sample consisted of memory CD4+ T cells sorted from blood. Noted subset: CD45RA-negative fraction. The receptors derive from a man between 18 and 29 years old in good health.

The rearrangement uses TRBV7-2 and TRBJ2-5, with TRBD2 matching over 9 bases. The CDR3 runs 17 residues. Per the germline V gene, CDR1 is SGHTA and CDR2 is FQGNSA. With 5 bases clipped from V and 1 base from J, the junction kept 11 bases outside the gene matches. The CDR3 protein is CASSPGMVAGAQETQYF. The CDR3 nucleotides read TGTGCCAGCAGCCCGGGGATGGTAGCGGGAGCCCAAGAGACCCAGTACTTC.

The rearrangement joins TRBV6-5 to TRBJ1-2; D perhaps matches TRBD1 (5 bases). This CDR3 is 14 amino acids long. The germline V gene encodes CDR1 MNHEY and CDR2 SVGAGI. V was shortened by 6 bases and J by 5 bases, with 16 bases between the two germline ends. The chain's CDR3 is CASSGGTDIYGYTF. The CDR3 DNA reads TGTGCCAGCAGCGGGGGGACGGATATTTATGGCTACACCTTC.

The chain uses TRBV7-2 and TRBJ2-1; D is possibly TRBD2 (6 bases). Germline-derived CDR1 and CDR2 are SGHTA and FQGNSA. V dropped 5 bases and J dropped 0 bases, with 17 bases sitting between them. The CDR3 is made up of 17 amino acids. The CDR3 coding sequence is TGTGCCAGCAGCCCTCCCACCGGGACTGGCTCCTACAATGAGCAGTTCTTC. Translated: CASSPPTGTGSYNEQFF.

This clone appeared a few times. Different DNA sequences within this sample yield the same CDR3. The chain has TRBV18 and TRBJ2-3, with no clear D. The CDR3 is made up of 13 amino acids. The germline gives CDR1 KGHSH, CDR2 LQKENI. Trimming took off 0 bases at V and 2 bases at J, with 3 bases between the two ends. The CDR3 DNA reads as TGTGCCAGCTCACCACCGGTCACAGATACGCAGTATTTT. Translation: CASSPPVTDTQYF. Based on the CDR3 plus reference TRBV18 and TRBJ2-3, the full variable domain is NAGVMQNPRHLVRRRGQEARLRCSPMKGHSHVYWYRQLPEEGLKFMVYLQKENIIDESGMPKERFSAEFPKEGPSILRIQQVVRGDSAAYFCASSPPVTDTQYFGPGTRLTVL.

The rearrangement links TRBV5-1 to TRBJ2-2; 10 positions match TRBD2. V dropped 4 bases and J dropped 5; count of bases not matched to a gene: 5. Germline V gene lookup returns CDR1 SGHRS and CDR2 YFSETQ. The CDR3 consists of 15 residues. Written as DNA, the CDR3 is TGCGCCAGCAGCCTTCGACTAGCGGGTACCGGGGAGCTGTTTTTT. It encodes CASSLRLAGTGELFF.

Concerning this clone: Other DNA sequences in this specimen translate into the identical CDR3. The chain joins TRBV7-2 to TRBJ2-7; 10 positions match TRBD2. Germline V gene lookup returns CDR1 SGHTA and CDR2 FQGNSA. This CDR3 is 13 amino acids long. With 6 bases clipped from V and 3 bases from J, the junction kept 2 bases outside the gene matches. The chain's CDR3 is CASSSSGSYEQYF. As DNA, the CDR3 is TGTGCCAGCAGTTCTAGCGGGAGCTACGAGCAGTACTTC. The full variable domain, in which reference TRBV7-2 and TRBJ2-7 provide the parts outside the CDR3, is GAGVSQSPSNKVTEKGKDVELRCDPISGHTALYWYRQSLGQGLEFLIYFQGNSAPDKSGLPSDRFSAERTGGSVSTLTIQRTQQEDSAVYLCASSSSGSYEQYFGPGTRLTVT.

A note on this clone: Other DNA variants within this sample encode the same CDR3. The V call is TRBV5-1, the J call TRBJ2-1; 8 bases are a match to TRBD2. CDR3 length equals 14 residues. V shed 1 base and J 4 bases; nucleotides not matched to a gene: 1. The germline V gene encodes CDR1 SGHRS and CDR2 YFSETQ. The CDR3 reads CASSLTSGYNEQFF. CDR3 sequence (DNA): TGCGCCAGCAGCTTGACTAGCGGTTACAATGAGCAGTTCTTC.

In regard to this clone: A read error may explain this, as a much larger clone is one base away. This CDR3 is also generated by other DNA sequences in the sample. The chain joins TRBV5-4 to TRBJ1-2; no definite D call. The germline V gene encodes CDR1 SGHNT and CDR2 YYREEE (reference sequence). The CDR3 sequence is 12 residues long. Trimming took off 0 bases at V and 5 bases at J, with 5 bases between the two ends. The CDR3 loop reads CASSLAGYGYTF. CDR3 DNA sequence: TGTGCCAGCAGCTTGGCTGGGTATGGCTACACCTTC.

J is TRBJ1-1 and V is TRBV18; 7 positions agree with TRBD1. CDR1 and CDR2 from the germline V gene are KGHSH and LQKENI. The length of the CDR3 is 14 residues. V shed 7 bases, J shed 4 bases, and the junction held 9 bases outside the gene matches. The CDR3 region is CASLADRSGTEAFF. CDR3 coding DNA: TGTGCCAGCTTAGCGGACAGGTCCGGCACTGAAGCTTTCTTT.

This clone was found a few times. The V call is TRBV5-1, the J call TRBJ2-1; D ambiguous. Germline V gene data show CDR1 as SGHRS and CDR2 as YFSETQ. Deletions cut 4 bases from V and 7 bases from J, with 12 bases between. This CDR3 has 13 amino acids. The CDR3 region is CASSLTNTNEQFF. The DNA of the CDR3 is TGCGCCAGCAGCCTGACCAATACGAATGAGCAGTTCTTC.

This sequence joins TRBV2 and TRBJ2-3, with unresolved D. Germline assignment: CDR1 SNHLY and CDR2 FYNNEI. Trimming removed 7 bases from V and 0 bases from J, with 5 bases in between. CDR3 length: 12 residues. The CDR3 bases are TGTGCCAGCAAATGGAGCACAGATACGCAGTATTTT. Its translation: CASKWSTDTQYF.

This clone was seen a single time. The chain couples TRBV11-2 to TRBJ2-1; 9 nucleotides align to TRBD2. CDR3 size: 14 residues. Germline CDR1 reads SGHAT; CDR2 reads FQNNGV. After removal of 5 bases from V and 13 bases from J, the junction contained 12 bases not matched to a gene. CDR3 DNA sequence: TGTGCCAGCAGCCGCCTAGAGGCGGGGGGGCGACAGTTCTTC. Protein sequence: CASSRLEAGGRQFF.

The chain carries TRBV4-1 and TRBJ2-3; 9 bases map to TRBD2. V was pared by 4 bases and J by 2 bases, with 13 bases of the junction left unmatched. Germline CDR1 is MGHRA and CDR2 is YSYEKL. The CDR3 consists of 18 residues. CDR3 in amino acids: CASSPRGDSGGLTDTQYF. As DNA, the CDR3 is TGCGCCAGCAGCCCTCGAGGCGATAGCGGGGGACTCACAGATACGCAGTATTTT.

The chain carries TRBV6-1 and TRBJ1-6; D is undetermined. Germline V gene lookup returns CDR1 MNHNS and CDR2 SASEGT. The CDR3 consists of 11 residues. V was clipped by 5 bases and J by 13 bases, with 9 bases between them. CDR3 region: CASSMGLPLHF. CDR3 nucleotide sequence: TGTGCCAGCAGTATGGGCCTCCCCCTCCACTTT.